This T cell receptor (beta chain) was observed in a study of cytomegalovirus exposure and HLA in healthy donors. About the study: There were roughly 110 million unique TCR beta sequences, drawn from about 180 million T cells, in an earlier analysis. Study-wide points: There were three CMV-associated chains whose specificity for CMV antigens was confirmed in vitro. 16,951 TCR beta sequences were associated with HLA alleles at 0.05 false discovery rate in a later analysis.

PCR involved 60 Vbeta and 13 Jbeta primers. The repertoire was sequenced with immunoSEQ multiplex PCR; TCRdb's copy has only in-frame clones and lacks some. The table lists roughly 77,000 clones, approximately 79% of them singletons. Of note for this clone: Its antigen is unknown.

V lost 1 base, J lost 0 bases, and 10 bases lay in between. CDR3 length: 16 residues. Per germline, CDR1 SGHNT and CDR2 YENEEA. This TCR was recovered from a woman in her forties in good health and CMV-seropositive. The chain employs TRBV11-3 and TRBJ1-3; D remains ambiguous. Sequencing was carried out using PBMCs. This CDR3 reads CASSLGGGGSGNTIYF. In nucleotides, the CDR3 is TGTGCCAGCAGCTTAGGAGGCGGAGGCTCTGGAAACACCATATATTTT.